The next 27 T cell receptor beta chains were all read from a single sample in a study of identical twins (dated by TCRdb to the mid-2010s). Receptor libraries were prepared by 5' RACE. The sequencer listed for this sample is Illumina HiSeq 2000. TCRdb reworked the public reads: Q25 trimming with fastp, MiXCR clone assembly, productive beta chains retained. Each CDR3 protein appears once, grouped with its most common genes and DNA. A total of some 570,000 distinct CDR3 sequences appear in this sample, approximately 20% of them only once. The ten largest clonotypes hold 0.45% to 0.5% of the sample. This sample was also put to use in a study of yellow fever vaccine responses in identical twins.

The sample comprised CD4+ T cells sorted from blood. The receptor set was obtained from a woman between 18 and 29 years old in good health.

The chain carries TRBV3-1 and TRBJ2-2, with 9 bases that match TRBD1. The CDR3 has 16 residues. Germline-derived CDR1 and CDR2 are LGHDT and YNNKEL (reference sequence). J was trimmed by 1 base and V by 4 bases; bases with no gene match: 4. CDR3 in DNA: TGTGCCAGCAGCCCCCTGACAGGGGGGAACACCGGGGAGCTGTTTTTT. Its translation: CASSPLTGGNTGELFF.

This sequence joins TRBV18 and TRBJ1-2, with D unresolved. Germline V gene sequence: CDR1 KGHSH, CDR2 LQKENI. The CDR3 consists of 13 residues. The V and J ends lost 3 bases and 3 bases respectively, with 8 bases between them. The CDR3 sequence: CASSPGSYYGYTF. CDR3 coding DNA: TGTGCCAGCTCACCGGGGAGCTACTATGGCTACACCTTC.

The genes are TRBV6-2 or TRBV6-3 and TRBJ2-2; possibly TRBD2 for D (5 bases). Trimming shortened V by 11 bases and J by 3 bases, and 10 bases separated the two germline ends. Germline V gene lookup returns CDR1 MNHEY and CDR2 SVGEGT. The CDR3 is made up of 12 amino acids. In DNA form, the CDR3 reads TGTGCCTTAGGACTTCACACCGGGGAGCTGTTTTTT. Its protein product is CALGLHTGELFF.

The table lists this clonotype with a few counts. This rearrangement joins TRBV12-3 or TRBV12-4 to TRBJ1-6; D gene unclear. This CDR3 comprises 15 residues. The germline V and J ends were trimmed by 3 bases and 0 bases, with 6 bases remaining between them. The CDR3 coding sequence is TGTGCCAGCAGTTTTGGGAGCTCCTATAATTCACCCCTCCACTTT. Translated, it gives CASSFGSSYNSPLHF.

J is TRBJ2-7 and V is TRBV5-6; possible D gene TRBD1, 8 bases. The CDR3 extends over 16 amino acids. V was clipped by 3 bases and J by 2 bases, with 18 bases between them. Looked up from germline, CDR1 is SGHDT and CDR2 is YYEEEE. For the CDR3, the DNA is TGTGCCAGCAGCTGGGGCAGCGGGACAGGAGCCTACGAGCAGTACTTC. It encodes CASSWGSGTGAYEQYF.

This chain uses TRBV6-5 with TRBJ2-6; D remains unclear. The CDR3 loop spans 15 amino acids. V gave up 4 bases and J gave up 3 bases, with 10 bases separating them. Germline V gene data show CDR1 as MNHEY and CDR2 as SVGAGI. As DNA, the CDR3 is TGTGCCAGCAGTTTGGAAAGTCTTGGGGCCAACGTCCTGACTTTC. Its translation: CASSLESLGANVLTF.

This clonotype appeared a few times. V and J are TRBV20-1 and TRBJ2-5, with D maybe TRBD2 (5 bases). Germline V gene sequence: CDR1 DFQATT, CDR2 SNEGSKA (reference sequence). Trimming cost V 1 base and J 5 bases, with 11 bases left between them. This CDR3 has 13 residues. As DNA, the CDR3 is TGCAGTGCTAGAGCTGTAGCGATCGAGACCCAGTACTTC. It codes for CSARAVAIETQYF.

This sequence joins TRBV12-3 or TRBV12-4 and TRBJ1-4, with D maybe TRBD1 (6 bases). This CDR3 spans 13 amino acids. Between the trimmed V and J ends, which lost 8 bases and 5 bases, there was a span of 12 bases. The CDR3 reads CASRRDTNEKLFF. The CDR3 DNA sequence: TGTGCCAGCCGCCGGGACACCAATGAAAAACTGTTTTTT.

This clonotype turned up a few times. This sequence joins TRBV18 and TRBJ2-1; 7 positions match TRBD2. J gave up 0 bases and V 6 bases, and 11 bases lay outside the gene matches. Germline loops: CDR1 KGHSH, CDR2 LQKENI. CDR3 length: 17 amino acids. The CDR3 is CASSLLPSGNSYNEQFF. The CDR3 nucleotides read TGTGCCAGCTCCCTTCTCCCTAGCGGAAACTCCTACAATGAGCAGTTCTTC.

This clonotype was observed a handful of times. The rearrangement joins TRBV2 to TRBJ2-7; the D is unclear. Looked up from germline, CDR1 is SNHLY and CDR2 is FYNNEI. Trimming removed 4 bases at V and 4 bases at J, with 8 bases between. The CDR3 is made up of 12 amino acids. The CDR3 DNA reads as TGTGCCAGCAGTGGGTGGGGATACGAGCAGTACTTC. Its protein is CASSGWGYEQYF.

The chain uses TRBV10-3 and TRBJ2-1; 10 nucleotides match TRBD2. There are 14 residues in the CDR3. The J segment lost 9 bases and the V segment lost 6 bases, leaving 8 bases of the junction unmatched. Germline V CDR1 and CDR2: ENHRY, SYGVKD. The chain's CDR3 is CAISGLAEGGEQFF. The DNA of the CDR3 is TGTGCCATCAGCGGACTAGCGGAGGGGGGTGAGCAGTTCTTC.

The gene calls are TRBV24-1 and TRBJ2-1; 12 nucleotides agree with TRBD2. V lost 4 bases and J lost 8; bases outside the gene matches: 11. In germline, CDR1 is KGHDR, CDR2 SFDVKD. The CDR3 is made up of 17 amino acids. The DNA of the CDR3 is TGTGCCACCAGTGACCTGACGACTAGCGGGAGTTTCCATGAGCAGTTCTTC. Its translation: CATSDLTTSGSFHEQFF.

This sequence joins TRBV5-1 and TRBJ2-2; TRBD2 matches 7 bases. The CDR3 covers 15 residues. CDR1 is SGHRS, CDR2 YFSETQ, per germline. Trimming took 0 bases from V and 5 from J; bases not matched to a gene: 4. CDR3 nucleotide sequence: TGCGCCAGCAGCTTGGCTAGCGGAGGTACCGGGGAGCTGTTTTTT. Translated, it gives CASSLASGGTGELFF.

The CDR3 nucleotides read TGTGCCAGCAGTATGTTTCTCATGAACACTGAAGCTTTCTTT. It is translated as CASSMFLMNTEAFF. The chain recombines TRBV7-9 with TRBJ1-1; no reliable D call. Per germline, CDR1 SEHNR and CDR2 FQNEAQ (reference sequence). The CDR3 runs 14 residues. V was cut by 6 bases and J by 0 bases, with 11 bases left in between.

The V gene is TRBV7-3, the J gene TRBJ2-5, with 7 bases aligning to TRBD2. Losses at the gene ends were 1 base for V and 6 bases for J; bases not matched to a gene: 2. Germline V gene sequence: CDR1 SGHTA, CDR2 FQGTGA. The CDR3 loop spans 13 amino acids. The CDR3, as DNA: TGTGCCAGCAGCTTAAGCGGGGGTCAGACCCAGTACTTC. Translation: CASSLSGGQTQYF.

This clonotype has only a few counts. This chain uses TRBV4-1 with TRBJ2-1; 7 positions match TRBD2. V dropped 1 base and J dropped 2; count of bases not matched to a gene: 5. The CDR3 is 16 amino acids. CDR1 and CDR2 (germline): MGHRA, YSYEKL. The CDR3 protein is CASSQAGGSPYNEQFF. The CDR3 DNA follows: TGCGCCAGCAGCCAAGCCGGGGGGAGTCCCTACAATGAGCAGTTCTTC.

This chain uses TRBV5-1 with TRBJ2-3; 14 nucleotides agree with TRBD2. Germline V gene lookup returns CDR1 SGHRS and CDR2 YFSETQ. The CDR3 extends over 16 amino acids. With V trimmed by 4 bases and J by 6 bases, 7 bases remained unmatched. CDR3 loop: CASSKGTSGRTDTQYF. The CDR3 nucleotides read TGCGCCAGCAGCAAAGGGACTAGCGGGAGAACCGATACGCAGTATTTT. Complete variable domain (other parts from reference TRBV5-1 and TRBJ2-3): KAGVTQTPRYLIKTRGQQVTLSCSPISGHRSVSWYQQTPGQGLQFLFEYFSETQRNKGNFPGRFSGRQFSNSRSEMNVSTLELGDSALYLCASSKGTSGRTDTQYFGPGTRLTVL.

This chain links TRBV10-2 with TRBJ2-1; D call uncertain. V was shortened by 3 bases and J by 5 bases, with 2 bases between the two germline ends. CDR3 length: 11 amino acids. Germline V CDR1 and CDR2: WSHSY, SAAADI. CDR3 coding DNA: TGCGCCAGCAGTGATCACAATGAGCAGTTCTTC. It yields the protein CASSDHNEQFF.

This clonotype was counted between two and nine times. The rearrangement joins TRBV11-2 to TRBJ1-1; TRBD1 aligns across 8 bases. V was clipped by 7 bases and J by 5 bases; unmatched bases: 12. Looked up from germline, CDR1 is SGHAT and CDR2 is FQNNGV. The CDR3 length is 15 residues. CDR3 loop: CASTTGGTSGTEAFF. The CDR3 DNA is TGTGCCAGCACCACAGGGGGGACCTCAGGGACTGAAGCTTTCTTT.

The chain is built from TRBV7-9 and TRBJ2-1, with TRBD1 matching 8 bases. V was pared by 5 bases and J by 4 bases, with 13 bases of the junction left unmatched. The CDR3 has 17 amino acids. Germline values: CDR1 SEHNR, CDR2 FQNEAQ (reference sequence). CDR3 DNA sequence: TGTGCCAGCAGCCCGTGGACAGGGATAGGTTTATACAATGAGCAGTTCTTC. Amino acid sequence: CASSPWTGIGLYNEQFF.

This clonotype has only a few counts. The chain uses TRBV12-3 or TRBV12-4 and TRBJ2-5; D unclear. V gave up 0 bases and J gave up 2 bases, with 7 bases separating them. The CDR3 loop spans 14 amino acids. CDR3 protein: CASSLAARQETQYF. The CDR3, as DNA: TGTGCCAGCAGTTTAGCAGCTAGGCAAGAGACCCAGTACTTC.

This clonotype was observed a handful of times. The chain carries TRBV7-8 and TRBJ2-1; TRBD2 might be the D (5 bases). V was clipped by 3 bases and J by 5 bases, with 17 bases between them. In germline, CDR1 is SGHVS, CDR2 FQNEAQ. The CDR3 has 16 residues. The CDR3 protein is CASSLRREASNNEQFF. The CDR3 DNA is TGTGCCAGCAGCTTGCGCCGGGAAGCTTCTAACAATGAGCAGTTCTTC.

V gene TRBV11-2 combines with J gene TRBJ2-2; no reliable D call. The length of the CDR3 is 15 residues. The germline CDR1 and CDR2 sequences are SGHAT and FQNNGV. The V end lost 2 bases, the J end lost 6 bases, and 13 bases lay between the germline ends. The chain's CDR3 is CASSLSPSDAGELFF. Here the CDR3 DNA reads TGTGCCAGCAGCTTATCTCCTAGTGATGCCGGGGAGCTGTTTTTT.

There are a few counts of this clonotype. The rearrangement joins TRBV20-1 to TRBJ1-1; 12 bases map to TRBD1. This CDR3 is built from 16 residues. The trim removed 1 base at V and 7 bases at J, leaving 10 bases unmatched. CDR1 DFQATT and CDR2 SNEGSKA come from the germline V gene (reference sequence). The DNA of the CDR3 is TGCAGTGCTAGAGGAGGGACAGGGGGCGGTTGGAATGAAGCTTTCTTT. Protein product: CSARGGTGGGWNEAFF.

The CDR3 reads CSARPVGGRGTGELFF. The CDR3 DNA sequence: TGCAGTGCTAGACCCGTAGGTGGGAGGGGCACCGGGGAGCTGTTTTTT. This chain uses TRBV20-1 with TRBJ2-2; 7 nucleotides agree with TRBD2. CDR1 and CDR2 from the germline V gene are DFQATT and SNEGSKA (reference sequence). CDR3 length: 16 residues. Germline trimming cut 2 bases from V and 4 bases from J; bases unmatched to any gene: 10.

CDR3 sequence (DNA): TGTGCCAGCAGCCACGAAAGACAGGGTGGGACTGAAGCTTTCTTT. As protein: CASSHERQGGTEAFF. The chain uses TRBV4-2 and TRBJ1-1; TRBD1 matches 7 bases. The CDR3 loop spans 15 amino acids. Per the germline V gene, CDR1 is LGHNA and CDR2 is YNFKEQ. Germline trimming cut 3 bases from V and 5 bases from J; bases unmatched to any gene: 9.

The chain uses TRBV15 and TRBJ2-2; D is undetermined. Germline V gene data show CDR1 as LNHNV and CDR2 as YYDKDF (reference sequence). V lost 1 base and J 3 bases, leaving 9 bases between the germline ends. The CDR3 is 15 residues long. Written as DNA, the CDR3 is TGTGCCACCAGCAGAGCGCGTCAGTACACCGGGGAGCTGTTTTTT. This gives the protein CATSRARQYTGELFF.